The 2 T cell receptor beta chains given below trace back to one sample, sequenced in a study of early T cells in non-severe SARS-CoV-2 infection. TCRdb independently ran MiXCR on the 5' RACE reads; one entry per CDR3 protein. This table holds tens of thousands of distinct CDR3 sequences, about a tenth found once. Sequenced: whole blood. Receptors were obtained from an adult who was a healthcare worker with PCR-confirmed SARS-CoV-2 infection or an uninfected control (not recorded which).

CDR3 loop: CASSLSGQGPYEQYF. The CDR3, as DNA: TGTGCCAGCAGCTTATCCGGACAGGGACCCTACGAGCAGTACTTC. This chain uses TRBV7-8 with TRBJ2-7; TRBD1 matches at 8 bases. The ends lost 2 bases at V and 2 bases at J; junction bases unmatched: 5. This CDR3 is built from 15 residues. Germline lookup yields CDR1 SGHVS and CDR2 FQNEAQ.

This clonotype occurred many times. This chain uses TRBV2 with TRBJ2-7; D is perhaps TRBD1 (6 bases). V was pared by 4 bases and J by 4 bases, with 14 bases between. The CDR3 totals 14 residues. The germline gives CDR1 SNHLY, CDR2 FYNNEI. The CDR3 here is CASSVSRGPYEQYF. CDR3 sequence (DNA): TGTGCCAGCAGTGTTTCCAGGGGCCCATACGAGCAGTACTTC.